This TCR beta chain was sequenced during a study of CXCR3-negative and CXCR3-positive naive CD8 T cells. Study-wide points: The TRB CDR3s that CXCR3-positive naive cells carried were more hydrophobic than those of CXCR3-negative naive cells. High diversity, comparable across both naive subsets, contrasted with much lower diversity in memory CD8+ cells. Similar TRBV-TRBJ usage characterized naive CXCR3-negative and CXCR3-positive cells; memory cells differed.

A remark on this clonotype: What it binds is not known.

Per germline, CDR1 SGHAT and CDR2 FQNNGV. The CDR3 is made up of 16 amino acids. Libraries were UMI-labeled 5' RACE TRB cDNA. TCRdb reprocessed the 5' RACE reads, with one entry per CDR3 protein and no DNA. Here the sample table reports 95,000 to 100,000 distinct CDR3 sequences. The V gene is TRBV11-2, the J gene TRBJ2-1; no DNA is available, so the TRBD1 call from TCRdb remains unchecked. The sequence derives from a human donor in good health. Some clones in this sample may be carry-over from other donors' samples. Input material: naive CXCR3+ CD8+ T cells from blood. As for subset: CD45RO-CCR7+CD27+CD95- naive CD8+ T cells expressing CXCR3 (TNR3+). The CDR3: CASSHPRDSVYNEQFF.